The source of this T cell receptor beta chain is a study of blood T cell repertoires in COVID-19. Study-level background: Acute and convalescent COVID-19 specimens originated in the United States, Italy and Spain. PBMCs, B-cell-depleted T cells, or T cells provided the cDNA or gDNA that made up the material.

CDR3 length equals 15 residues. Germline V gives CDR1 SNHLY, CDR2 FYNNEI. Deletions cut 0 bases from V and 2 bases from J, with 11 bases between. As handled by the study authors: Reference gene primer amplification yielded estimated nucleated cell counts. Sequencing used immunoSEQ multiplex PCR; TCRdb keeps in-frame clones, though not all of them. V and J calls and clone size are those listed in that table; D and trimming were worked out from the DNA. This sample yields roughly 100,000 clones, of which 80% to 90% are seen a single time; 1.5% to 2% belongs to the top ten. The clonotype originates from an elderly man with acute or convalescent COVID-19. Input material: peripheral blood. V gene TRBV2 combines with J gene TRBJ2-7; D is unresolved. The CDR3 loop reads CASSEAHLAPYEQYF. The CDR3 DNA reads as TGTGCCAGCAGTGAAGCGCATTTGGCCCCCTACGAGCAGTACTTC.